The 15 T cell receptor beta chains in this list originate from one sample, sequenced in a study of cytomegalovirus exposure and HLA in healthy donors. The PCR was carried out with 60 Vbeta primers and 13 Jbeta primers. The repertoire was sequenced with immunoSEQ multiplex PCR; TCRdb's copy has only in-frame clones and lacks some. The sample has approximately 100,000 clones, under 80% seen once. Sequences were obtained from PBMCs. Receptors originate from a young woman in good health and CMV-seropositive.

The V gene is TRBV4-1, the J gene TRBJ2-6; a possible D gene is TRBD1 (5 bases). Trimming removed 9 bases from V and 0 bases from J, with 21 bases in between. CDR1 MGHRA and CDR2 YSYEKL come from the germline V gene. The CDR3 runs 18 residues. Here the CDR3 DNA reads TGCGCCAGTAAGAGCCTGACAGACCTACGCTCTGGGGCCAACGTCCTGACTTTC. Amino acids: CASKSLTDLRSGANVLTF.

The rearrangement uses TRBV7-2 and TRBJ1-5, with a tentative D call TRBD1 (5 bases). V was cut by 5 bases and J by 3 bases, with 14 bases left in between. Germline values: CDR1 SGHTA, CDR2 FQGNSA. The CDR3 consists of 15 residues. CDR3 sequence: CASSETGGVNQPQHF. The CDR3 DNA follows: TGTGCCAGCAGCGAGACGGGAGGGGTCAATCAGCCCCAGCATTTT.

This clone was detected a few times. The rearrangement links TRBV6-1 to TRBJ1-4; the match to TRBD1 covers 10 bases. V lost 1 base to trimming and J lost 5 bases; unmatched junction nucleotides: 4. The CDR3 contains 16 residues. Germline V lookup: CDR1 MNHNS, CDR2 SASEGT. The CDR3 DNA is TGTGCCAGCAGTGAAGTGTCGGGACAGGGGAATGAAAAACTGTTTTTT. Its protein product is CASSEVSGQGNEKLFF.

The V call is TRBV5-4, the J call TRBJ1-2; 8 nucleotides agree with TRBD1. From germline, CDR1 is SGHNT and CDR2 YYREEE (reference sequence). CDR3 size: 15 residues. Trimming took 3 bases from V and 8 from J; bases not matched to a gene: 12. This chain's CDR3 is CASSSTGTGPQGYTF. CDR3 coding DNA: TGTGCCAGCAGCTCAACAGGGACAGGCCCTCAAGGCTACACCTTC.

The rearrangement links TRBV28 to TRBJ1-3; no reliable D call. Per germline, CDR1 MDHEN and CDR2 SYDVKM. V was shortened by 7 bases and J by 0 bases, with 13 bases between the two germline ends. The CDR3 contains 15 residues. The CDR3 loop reads CASNTPGASGNTIYF. DNA for the CDR3: TGTGCCAGCAATACTCCAGGCGCCTCTGGAAACACCATATATTTT.

J is TRBJ2-2 and V is TRBV28; D unresolved. Per germline, CDR1 MDHEN and CDR2 SYDVKM. The CDR3 has 14 residues. Trimming shortened V by 7 bases and J by 6 bases, and 15 bases separated the two germline ends. DNA for the CDR3: TGTGCCAGCACCTCAATTATCGAGGCCGGGGAGCTGTTTTTT. It specifies CASTSIIEAGELFF.

This clone has a single count. This rearrangement joins TRBV29-1 to TRBJ1-1; no definite D call. Per germline, CDR1 SQVTM and CDR2 ANQGSEA. V was shortened by 4 bases and J by 2 bases, with 14 bases between the two germline ends. This CDR3 has 14 amino acids. CDR3 DNA: TGCAGCGTTGCTCTTTGGGGAGTAAACACTGAAGCTTTCTTT. Translation gives CSVALWGVNTEAFF.

This chain links TRBV6-5 with TRBJ1-1; D is unresolved. CDR3 size: 13 residues. Germline CDR1 is MNHEY and CDR2 is SVGAGI. V lost 5 bases to trimming and J lost 3 bases, with 10 bases between them. CDR3 bases: TGTGCCAGCAGTGGATGGAGGGACACTGAAGCTTTCTTT. This sequence encodes CASSGWRDTEAFF.

There are a few counts of this clone. The chain joins TRBV7-2 to TRBJ1-2, with D tentatively TRBD1 (6 bases). The CDR3 covers 12 residues. Trimming pared 5 bases from V and 5 bases from J, leaving 9 bases between. Germline loops: CDR1 SGHTA, CDR2 FQGNSA. The CDR3 reads CASSLGQYGYTF. Written as DNA, the CDR3 is TGTGCCAGCAGCCTCGGACAGTATGGCTACACCTTC.

J is TRBJ1-2 and V is TRBV4-1, with no clear D. Per germline, CDR1 MGHRA and CDR2 YSYEKL. This CDR3 is 16 amino acids long. Trimming stripped 3 bases from V and 2 bases from J, with 16 bases between. This CDR3 is CASSHLPPARNYGYTF. In nucleotides, the CDR3 is TGCGCCAGCAGCCATCTACCCCCGGCCAGGAACTATGGCTACACCTTC.

The V call is TRBV28, the J call TRBJ1-1; 7 positions agree with TRBD1. The germline V gene encodes CDR1 MDHEN and CDR2 SYDVKM. Trimming took 4 bases from V and 10 from J; bases not matched to a gene: 3. The CDR3 totals 11 residues. The CDR3 sequence: CASSSTGRAFF. The CDR3 region has the DNA TGTGCCAGCAGTTCGACAGGGAGAGCTTTCTTT.

V usage is TRBV10-3 and J usage is TRBJ1-6, with D perhaps matching TRBD1 (5 bases). There are 15 residues in the CDR3. Germline V CDR1 and CDR2: ENHRY, SYGVKD. The V end lost 6 bases, the J end lost 2 bases, and 11 bases lay between the germline ends. The CDR3 reads CAIRMEGPYNSPLHF. CDR3 DNA: TGTGCCATCAGGATGGAGGGGCCCTATAATTCACCCCTCCACTTT.

This clone was counted only a few times. The CDR3 coding sequence is TGTGCCAGCTCCTCATCCCGACAGGGCGAAAAACTGTTTTTT. Amino acids: CASSSSRQGEKLFF. The V call is TRBV18, the J call TRBJ1-4; TRBD1 aligns across 7 bases. CDR1 and CDR2 from the germline V gene are KGHSH and LQKENI. Unmatched junction bases numbered 9, after V lost 6 bases and J lost 8 bases. CDR3 length: 14 residues.

The genes are TRBV27 and TRBJ1-4, with D unclear. This CDR3 is 16 amino acids long. Looked up from germline, CDR1 is MNHEY and CDR2 is SMNVEV (reference sequence). V shed 1 base and J shed 2 bases, with 11 bases lying between them. The CDR3 DNA is TGTGCCAGCAGTTTATACGGGTACGGGACTAATGAAAAACTGTTTTTT. Residues: CASSLYGYGTNEKLFF.

The chain links TRBV4-3 to TRBJ2-5; D unresolved. Trimming left V 0 bases short and J 0 bases short, with 5 bases between. Germline V gene data show CDR1 as LGHNA and CDR2 as YSLEER. The CDR3 extends over 14 amino acids. CDR3 protein: CASSQDSYQETQYF. Here the CDR3 DNA reads TGCGCCAGCAGCCAAGACAGTTACCAAGAGACCCAGTACTTC.